This T cell receptor (beta chain) came from a study of prognosis after radiotherapy for stage I lung cancer. Amplicons of TCR beta CDR3 were generated from genomic DNA by two-round multiplex PCR. Primers (each specific to one TRBV or TRBJ gene) were used in first-round PCR. The second round of PCR employed universal primers. A single record per CDR3 protein comes from TCRdb applying MiXCR to the multiplex PCR reads. The sample records approximately 51,000 distinct CDR3 sequences, approximately 35% being singletons. Germline-derived CDR1 and CDR2 are SGHAT and FQNNGV. This CDR3 has 15 amino acids. As to this clonotype: A junction end diverges from the germline sequence, so it may reflect a read error.

The gene calls are TRBV11-2 and TRBJ1-5, with D unresolved. The receptor was derived from a donor over 45 with non-small cell lung cancer. Sequences were derived from PBMCs, sampled before or after stereotactic body radiation therapy (not recorded which). The CDR3 loop reads CASSLEAGSNHPQHF. CDR3 DNA sequence: TGTGCCAGCAGCTTAGAGGCGGGCTCCAATCATCCCCAGCATTTT. The variable domain in full, completed from reference TRBV11-2 and TRBJ1-5, reads EAGVAQSPRYKIIEKRQSVAFWCNPISGHATLYWYQQILGQGPKLLIQFQNNGVVDDSQLPKDRFSAERLKGVDSTLKIQPAKLEDSAVYLCASSLEAGSNHPQHFGDGTRLSIL.